The entry below describes one T cell receptor (beta chain). Through a sample-barcoded 5' primer and a J-beta primer mix, a second PCR was run for roughly 6 to 12 cycles. TCRdb ran MiXCR on the 5' RACE reads and lists one entry per CDR3 protein. The repertoire holds 2 million or so distinct CDR3 sequences, 49% seen once, with around 2.1% in the top ten. The data derive from a study of blood T cells in healthy people across ages. The CDR3 has 14 residues. Germline values: CDR1 MNHEY, CDR2 SVGEGT. V gave up 2 bases and J gave up 5 bases, with 10 bases separating them. Sequenced sample: blood. The clonotype was recovered from a woman in her 40s in good health. This chain links TRBV6-2 or TRBV6-3 with TRBJ2-1; D is perhaps TRBD1 (5 bases). As DNA, the CDR3 is TGTGCCAGCAGTTACACCGGACACCACAATGAGCAGTTCTTC. Protein product: CASSYTGHHNEQFF.